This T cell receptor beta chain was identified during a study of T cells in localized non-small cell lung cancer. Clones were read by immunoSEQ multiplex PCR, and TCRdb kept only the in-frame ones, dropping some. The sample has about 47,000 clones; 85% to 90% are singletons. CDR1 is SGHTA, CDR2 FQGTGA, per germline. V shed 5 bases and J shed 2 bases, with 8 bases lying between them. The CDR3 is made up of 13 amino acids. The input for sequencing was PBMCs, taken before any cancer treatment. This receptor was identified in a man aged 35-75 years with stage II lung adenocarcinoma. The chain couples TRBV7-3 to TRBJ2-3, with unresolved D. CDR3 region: CASSADDTDTQYF. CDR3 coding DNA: TGTGCCAGCAGCGCAGACGACACAGATACGCAGTATTTT.